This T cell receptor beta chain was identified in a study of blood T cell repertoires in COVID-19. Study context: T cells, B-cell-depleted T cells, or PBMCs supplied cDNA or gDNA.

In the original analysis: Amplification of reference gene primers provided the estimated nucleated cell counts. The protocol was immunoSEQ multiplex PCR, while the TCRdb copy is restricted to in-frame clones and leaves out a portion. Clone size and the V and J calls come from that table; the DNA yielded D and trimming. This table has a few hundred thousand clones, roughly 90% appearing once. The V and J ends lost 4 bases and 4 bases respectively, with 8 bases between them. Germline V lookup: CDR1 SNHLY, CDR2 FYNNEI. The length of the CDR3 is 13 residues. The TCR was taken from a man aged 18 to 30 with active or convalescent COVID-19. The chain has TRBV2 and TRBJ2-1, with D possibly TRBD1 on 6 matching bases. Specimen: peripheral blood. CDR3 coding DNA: TGTGCCAGCAGTGTCCAGGGGTACAATGAGCAGTTCTTC. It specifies CASSVQGYNEQFF.